This TCR beta chain was obtained from a study of early T cells in non-severe SARS-CoV-2 infection. Study as a whole: Sequencing used unsorted whole-blood bulk RNA, so chains lack pairing.

Sample share makes this clonotype medium-sized. Antigen specificity is unknown. Study-level results: VDJdb matches were skewed toward anti-spike CD8 T cell responses.

V was pared by 4 bases and J by 10 bases, with 9 bases of the junction left unmatched. The CDR3 totals 15 residues. Germline CDR1 and CDR2: SNHLY and FYNNEI. Individual cDNA molecules received unique molecular identifiers. Each CDR3 protein is one row after TCRdb ran MiXCR on the 5' RACE reads. The table shows about 22,000 distinct CDR3 sequences, with around 5% occurring only once. This chain connects TRBV2 to TRBJ1-6, with 8 nucleotides matching TRBD1. The TCR was taken from an adult who was a healthcare worker with PCR-confirmed SARS-CoV-2 infection or an uninfected control (not recorded which). Input material: whole blood. The CDR3 sequence: CASSAERTGRSPLHF. In nucleotides, the CDR3 is TGTGCCAGCAGTGCAGAGAGGACAGGGCGATCACCCCTCCACTTT.